Listed here are 20 T cell receptor beta chains from one sample, sequenced in a study of CD8 T cells in ankylosing spondylitis. TCRdb processed the 5' RACE reads anew with MiXCR; each CDR3 protein has one entry. The sample includes about 64,000 distinct CDR3 sequences, 6.2% seen only once; the top ten take around 4.5%. Sequenced: synovial fluid, either unsorted or a sorted T cell fraction (not recorded which). The receptor source for this set is a male donor with ankylosing spondylitis.

This clonotype came up many times. The CDR3 protein is CSVERGGVKTDTQYF. For the CDR3, the DNA is TGCAGCGTTGAGCGGGGCGGGGTGAAAACAGATACGCAGTATTTT. J is TRBJ2-3 and V is TRBV29-1, with D possibly matching TRBD2 (6 bases). Germline V CDR1 and CDR2: SQVTM, ANQGSEA. Trimming took 3 bases from V and 3 from J, leaving 16 bases between them. The CDR3 runs 15 residues.

The chain couples TRBV7-3 to TRBJ2-1, with 9 bases identical to TRBD2. J was trimmed by 6 bases and V by 5 bases; bases with no gene match: 11. Germline V lookup: CDR1 SGHTA, CDR2 FQGTGA. This CDR3 is 16 amino acids long. The CDR3 nucleotides read TGTGCCAGCAGCCCGAAAGGGCGGGAGGGCCGCAATGAGCAGTTCTTC. Translating gives CASSPKGREGRNEQFF.

This clonotype was recorded at least ten times. This chain uses TRBV29-1 with TRBJ2-1; 8 bases are a match to TRBD2. Per the germline V gene, CDR1 is SQVTM and CDR2 is ANQGSEA. The trim removed 7 bases at V and 5 bases at J, leaving 10 bases unmatched. The CDR3 contains 14 residues. CDR3 bases: TGCAGCGACATAGCGGGACTACTGCACAATGAGCAGTTCTTC. It specifies CSDIAGLLHNEQFF.

The table lists this clonotype with many counts. The chain has TRBV7-2 and TRBJ2-7, with a weak D call TRBD2 (5 bases). Germline V lookup: CDR1 SGHTA, CDR2 FQGNSA. The CDR3 is 14 residues long. Trimming took 5 bases from V and 6 from J, leaving 17 bases between them. CDR3 bases: TGTGCCAGCAGCCTTCGAGGAGGTCGAAGCGAGCAGTACTTC. This codes for CASSLRGGRSEQYF.

This clonotype came up many times. The rearrangement links TRBV4-3 to TRBJ1-5; D gene uncertain. The V and J ends lost 3 bases and 7 bases respectively, with 10 bases between them. Germline CDR1 reads LGHNA; CDR2 reads YSLEER. CDR3 length equals 13 residues. The CDR3: CASSQSEEQPQHF. The CDR3 coding sequence is TGCGCCAGCAGCCAGTCAGAGGAACAGCCCCAGCATTTT.

This clonotype was seen a handful of times. The gene calls are TRBV3-1 and TRBJ1-2, with D maybe TRBD1 (6 bases). This CDR3 contains 14 residues. From germline, CDR1 is LGHDT and CDR2 YNNKEL (reference sequence). Trimming took 3 bases from V and 2 from J, leaving 10 bases between them. Written as DNA, the CDR3 is TGTGCCAGCAGCCATCAGGGGAACAACTATGGCTACACCTTC. It is translated as CASSHQGNNYGYTF.

This clonotype came up a few times. V is TRBV2 and J is TRBJ2-7; TRBD1 agrees at 8 bases. Germline loops: CDR1 SNHLY, CDR2 FYNNEI. The CDR3 consists of 12 residues. V trimming: 9 bases; J trimming: 6 bases; junction bases outside the gene matches: 7. The CDR3 sequence is CASRQGIGEQYF. CDR3 nucleotide sequence: TGTGCCAGTCGACAGGGGATTGGCGAGCAGTACTTC. Full variable domain (outside the CDR3, taken from reference TRBV2 and TRBJ2-7): EPEVTQTPSHQVTQMGQEVILRCVPISNHLYFYWYRQILGQKVEFLVSFYNNEISEKSEIFDDQFSVERPDGSNFTLKIRSTKLEDSAMYFCASRQGIGEQYFGPGTRLTVT.

The chain employs TRBV7-6 and TRBJ1-2, with a possible D match to TRBD1 (6 bases). CDR1 SGHVS and CDR2 FNYEAQ come from the germline V gene. This CDR3 has 13 residues. Trimming pared 8 bases from V and 1 base from J, leaving 11 bases between. The CDR3 region is CASGGPINYGYTF. The CDR3 region has the DNA TGTGCCAGCGGGGGCCCCATTAACTATGGCTACACCTTC.

The sample holds many counts of this clonotype. The chain uses TRBV7-2 and TRBJ2-3; 11 positions agree with TRBD2. Germline CDR1 SGHTA, CDR2 FQGNSA. CDR3 size: 15 residues. V lost 5 bases and J lost 2; bases outside the gene matches: 3. CDR3 in DNA: TGTGCCAGCAGCCCGGGACTAGCGGCCACAGATACGCAGTATTTT. Translation: CASSPGLAATDTQYF. Based on the CDR3 plus reference TRBV7-2 and TRBJ2-3, the full variable domain is GAGVSQSPSNKVTEKGKDVELRCDPISGHTALYWYRQSLGQGLEFLIYFQGNSAPDKSGLPSDRFSAERTGGSVSTLTIQRTQQEDSAVYLCASSPGLAATDTQYFGPGTRLTVL.

This clonotype was seen ten or more times. The chain employs TRBV25-1 and TRBJ2-3; D uncertain. The germline V gene has CDR1 MGHDK and CDR2 SYGVNS. V dropped 3 bases and J dropped 0 bases, with 13 bases sitting between them. The CDR3 spans 16 residues. The CDR3 reads CASSDALALSTDTQYF. Here the CDR3 DNA reads TGTGCCAGCAGTGACGCCTTGGCTCTTAGCACAGATACGCAGTATTTT.

CDR3 nucleotide sequence: TGCAGTGCTAGACGCGCCGGACTAGCGGGAGGGCCCTCGGAGACCCAGTACTTC. Encoded protein: CSARRAGLAGGPSETQYF. This chain joins TRBV20-1 and TRBJ2-5; 15 bases map to TRBD2. This CDR3 comprises 18 residues. V was pared by 2 bases and J by 5 bases, with 12 bases of the junction left unmatched. Germline lookup yields CDR1 DFQATT and CDR2 SNEGSKA (reference sequence).

In this sample, this clonotype turned up many times. The genes are TRBV29-1 and TRBJ1-5; D not resolved. The V gene's germline CDR1 is SQVTM and CDR2 ANQGSEA. The CDR3 covers 15 residues. V dropped 6 bases and J dropped 1 base, with 16 bases sitting between them. CDR3 amino acids: CSVRGGGESNQPQHF. The CDR3 bases are TGCAGCGTGAGAGGTGGTGGGGAGAGCAATCAGCCCCAGCATTTT.

The table lists this clonotype with many counts. This chain joins TRBV7-9 and TRBJ2-7; D may correspond to TRBD1 or TRBD2 (5 bases each). The V gene lost 5 bases and the J gene lost 2 bases, with 10 bases spanning the gap. Per the germline V gene, CDR1 is SEHNR and CDR2 is FQNEAQ (reference sequence). This CDR3 region has 13 residues. As DNA, the CDR3 is TGTGCCAGCAGCCGCTGGGGGACCTACGAGCAGTACTTC. It translates to CASSRWGTYEQYF. Full variable domain (remainder filled in from reference TRBV7-9 and TRBJ2-7): DTGVSQNPRHKITKRGQNVTFRCDPISEHNRLYWYRQTLGQGPEFLTYFQNEAQLEKSRLLSDRFSAERPKGSFSTLEIQRTEQGDSAMYLCASSRWGTYEQYFGPGTRLTVT.

This clonotype was recorded many times. V gene TRBV7-3 combines with J gene TRBJ2-7; no firm D call. The germline CDR1 and CDR2 sequences are SGHTA and FQGTGA. The length of the CDR3 is 14 residues. Trimming left V 1 base short and J 2 bases short, with 9 bases between. The CDR3 here is CASSLSPDAYEQYF. CDR3 DNA: TGTGCCAGCAGCTTAAGTCCAGACGCCTACGAGCAGTACTTC.

There are many counts of this clonotype. This chain connects TRBV28 to TRBJ1-5, with 9 bases matching TRBD1. After removal of 5 bases from V and 0 bases from J, the junction contained 11 bases not matched to a gene. This CDR3 contains 18 residues. The germline V gene encodes CDR1 MDHEN and CDR2 SYDVKM. The CDR3, as DNA: TGTGCCAGCAGTGCCTCGGGACAGGGCCTATATAGCAATCAGCCCCAGCATTTT. Amino acid sequence: CASSASGQGLYSNQPQHF.

This clonotype was found a few times. The chain links TRBV7-3 to TRBJ2-7; a possible D gene is TRBD2 (5 bases). Germline-derived CDR1 and CDR2 are SGHTA and FQGTGA. The CDR3 is 15 amino acids. The V end lost 5 bases, the J end lost 7 bases, and 21 bases lay between the germline ends. DNA for the CDR3: TGTGCCAGCAGCCCACCCGCCTCGGTAGCGAGAGAGCAGTACTTC. Its translation: CASSPPASVAREQYF.

There are many counts of this clonotype. V usage is TRBV7-2 and J usage is TRBJ1-1; no firm D call. CDR1 is SGHTA, CDR2 FQGNSA, per germline. CDR3 size: 12 residues. The germline V and J ends were trimmed by 0 bases and 7 bases, with 6 bases remaining between them. CDR3 amino acids: CASSLALYEAFF. The CDR3, as DNA: TGTGCCAGCAGCTTAGCGCTCTATGAAGCTTTCTTT.

This clonotype was observed at least ten times. The rearrangement links TRBV29-1 to TRBJ1-1; unclear D gene. Germline lookup yields CDR1 SQVTM and CDR2 ANQGSEA. The CDR3 runs 13 residues. The V end was cut by 5 bases, the J end by 6 bases, with 16 bases between. The CDR3 sequence: CSVPRAEGSEAFF. DNA of the CDR3: TGCAGCGTTCCCCGGGCCGAGGGCTCTGAAGCTTTCTTT.

Many counts were recorded for this clonotype. Germline and junction disagree at one end, which may indicate a read error. The rearrangement joins TRBV7-9 to TRBJ1-1; unclear D gene. CDR1 is SEHNR, CDR2 FQNEAQ, per germline (reference sequence). The CDR3 length is 12 residues. The CDR3 protein is CASSLASTEAFF. CDR3 coding DNA: TGTGCCAGCAGCTTAGCCTCTACTGAGGCTTTCTTT. Based on the CDR3 plus reference TRBV7-9 and TRBJ1-1, the full variable domain is DTGVSQNPRHKITKRGQNVTFRCDPISEHNRLYWYRQTLGQGPEFLTYFQNEAQLEKSRLLSDRFSAERPKGSFSTLEIQRTEQGDSAMYLCASSLASTEAFFGQGTRLTVV.

This clonotype was recorded at least ten times. The chain recombines TRBV5-1 with TRBJ2-3, with D maybe TRBD2 (6 bases). CDR3 length: 16 residues. Germline V gene sequence: CDR1 SGHRS, CDR2 YFSETQ. Trimming took 1 base from V and 1 from J, leaving 13 bases between them. DNA for the CDR3: TGCGCCAGCAGCTTGAGGCCGGGGGTACGCACAGATACGCAGTATTTT. It is translated as CASSLRPGVRTDTQYF.